The rows below give T cell receptor beta chains drawn from one sample of a study of T cells in tuberculosis. Data came from immunoSEQ multiplex PCR; TCRdb stores just in-frame clones and leaves some out. In the table there are around 43,000 clones, around 95% of which are singletons. Specimen: PBMCs. These receptors all come from a donor between 5 and 29 years old with latent tuberculosis or without tuberculosis infection. Both conserved end residues are part of each CDR3. D genes are given only for firm matches. Part of the rows lack a size; the others show once, few, many or a class for expanded clones.

clone size,D gene,V gene,J gene,CDR3 protein,CDR3 DNA
NA,TRBD1,TRBV6-5,TRBJ1-2,CASSPDRDYGYTF,TGTGCCAGCAGTCCAGACAGGGACTATGGCTACACCTTC
NA,NA,TRBV19,TRBJ1-2,CASSSWTERTPEIYGYTF,TGTGCCAGTAGTTCATGGACAGAGCGTACACCCGAGATCTATGGCTACACCTTC
NA,TRBD1,TRBV28,TRBJ2-7,CASRRQGYEQYF,TGTGCCAGCAGGAGACAGGGCTACGAGCAGTACTTC
NA,NA,TRBV27,TRBJ1-1,CASLNLPGGNTEAFF,TGTGCCAGCTTAAATCTTCCCGGGGGGAACACTGAAGCTTTCTTT
NA,NA,TRBV10-3,TRBJ2-1,CAINLDDSYNEQFF,TGTGCCATCAATCTAGATGACAGTTACAATGAGCAGTTCTTC
NA,TRBD1,TRBV4-1,TRBJ2-2,CASSQPGTANTGELFF,TGCGCCAGCAGCCAGCCTGGGACAGCGAACACCGGGGAGCTGTTTTTT
NA,TRBD1,TRBV6-1,TRBJ1-5,CASGGTASSVPQHF,TGTGCCAGCGGGGGGACAGCCTCTAGTGTTCCCCAGCATTTT
once,NA,TRBV19,TRBJ1-2,CASSPREGGYGYTF,TGTGCCAGTAGTCCCAGGGAAGGGGGCTATGGCTACACCTTC
NA,NA,TRBV27,TRBJ1-6,CASSLTRILNSPLHF,TGTGCCAGCAGTTTAACACGTATACTAAATTCACCCCTCCACTTT
NA,NA,TRBV27,TRBJ1-1,CASSWGRLNTEAFF,TGTGCCAGCAGTTGGGGCAGATTGAACACTGAAGCTTTCTTT
NA,NA,TRBV10-1,TRBJ1-1,CASRAENTEAFF,TGCGCCAGCAGGGCGGAGAACACTGAAGCTTTCTTT
NA,TRBD1,TRBV7-2,TRBJ2-1,CASSSRTGGHSYNEQFF,TGTGCCAGCAGCTCTCGGACAGGGGGTCATTCCTACAATGAGCAGTTCTTC
NA,NA,TRBV4-1,TRBJ1-2,CASRRGAMGYTF,TGCGCCAGCAGGCGCGGGGCGATGGGCTACACCTTC
NA,TRBD1,TRBV9,TRBJ1-1,CASSRTGTGPNTEAFF,TGTGCCAGCAGCCGAACCGGGACAGGGCCGAACACTGAAGCTTTCTTT
NA,TRBD1,TRBV29-1,TRBJ1-3,CSVARQGGSGNTIYF,TGCAGCGTAGCTAGACAGGGGGGCTCTGGAAACACCATATATTTT
few,TRBD2,TRBV6-5,TRBJ2-7,CASTTGLAGEQYF,TGTGCCAGCACCACCGGACTAGCGGGAGAGCAGTACTTC
NA,TRBD1,TRBV5-4,TRBJ1-1,CASRRTGRPEAFF,TGTGCCAGCAGGCGGACAGGAAGGCCTGAAGCTTTCTTT
once,NA,TRBV5-6,TRBJ1-2,CASSLSLGTSTF,TGTGCCAGCAGCTTGTCTCTAGGGACTTCTACCTTC
NA,TRBD1,TRBV6-5,TRBJ1-2,CAGKGTEANYGYTF,TGTGCCGGCAAAGGGACAGAAGCAAACTATGGCTACACCTTC
NA,NA,TRBV28,TRBJ2-3,CASSSALLGAAGDTQYF,TGTGCCAGCAGTTCTGCCCTTCTTGGCGCAGCAGGAGATACGCAGTATTTT
NA,NA,TRBV18,TRBJ1-4,CASARGAATNEKLFF,TGTGCCAGCGCCCGGGGGGCGGCAACTAATGAAAAACTGTTTTTT
NA,TRBD1,TRBV10-3,TRBJ1-1,CAISESRQGAYSTEAFF,TGTGCCATCAGTGAGTCTCGACAGGGGGCGTACTCCACTGAAGCTTTCTTT
NA,NA,TRBV19,TRBJ1-2,CASSGSTGIHDYGYTF,TGTGCCAGTAGTGGCTCAACAGGGATCCACGACTATGGCTACACCTTC
once,TRBD2,TRBV5-4,TRBJ2-1,CASSRKRGEHNEQFF,TGTGCCAGCAGCAGAAAGCGGGGGGAACACAATGAGCAGTTCTTC
NA,TRBD1,TRBV6-5,TRBJ1-4,CASSFLRTGSNEKLFF,TGTGCCAGCAGTTTCCTCAGGACAGGGTCGAATGAAAAACTGTTTTTT
NA,NA,TRBV11-2,TRBJ1-1,CASSLHGMNTEAFF,TGTGCCAGCAGCTTACACGGGATGAACACTGAAGCTTTCTTT
NA,NA,TRBV18,TRBJ2-5,CASSPRYRAGETQYF,TGTGCCAGCTCACCACGTTATAGGGCGGGGGAGACCCAGTACTTC
NA,TRBD1,TRBV13,TRBJ1-6,CASSLGTGISPLHF,TGTGCCAGCAGCTTAGGGACAGGGATTTCACCCCTCCACTTT
once,NA,TRBV25-1,TRBJ1-1,CASSVVGAGETEAFF,TGTGCCAGCAGTGTCGTAGGGGCAGGGGAGACTGAAGCTTTCTTT
NA,TRBD1,TRBV6-6,TRBJ1-6,CASSKTRDSFNSPLHF,TGTGCCAGCAGCAAAACCCGGGACAGCTTTAATTCACCCCTCCACTTT
NA,NA,TRBV28,TRBJ1-1,CASSFQEMNTEAFF,TGTGCCAGCAGTTTCCAGGAAATGAACACTGAAGCTTTCTTT
NA,NA,TRBV2,TRBJ2-1,CASSEFGALHNEQFF,TGTGCCAGCAGTGAATTTGGGGCCCTCCACAATGAGCAGTTCTTC
NA,NA,TRBV10-3,TRBJ1-5,CAISEGREGNQPQHF,TGTGCCATCAGTGAGGGCCGGGAAGGCAATCAGCCCCAGCATTTT
NA,NA,TRBV5-1,TRBJ1-2,CASSLVQNYGYTF,TGCGCCAGCAGCTTGGTACAGAACTATGGCTACACCTTC
NA,NA,TRBV6-1,TRBJ1-2,CASSESSPIGYTF,TGTGCCAGCAGTGAATCAAGCCCTATAGGCTACACCTTC
few,TRBD2,TRBV5-1,TRBJ2-2,CASSSGTTQLRELFF,TGCGCCAGCAGCTCAGGGACTACCCAGCTGCGGGAGCTGTTTTTT
NA,TRBD2,TRBV30,TRBJ2-5,CAWSLPRRTRRQETQYF,TGTGCCTGGAGCCTCCCGCGAAGGACTAGGAGACAAGAGACCCAGTACTTC
once,NA,TRBV19,TRBJ2-7,CASSYQGYEQYF,TGTGCCAGTAGTTACCAGGGTTACGAGCAGTACTTC
NA,NA,TRBV2,TRBJ1-3,CASSDRGLAGNTIYF,TGTGCCAGCAGTGACAGGGGCTTGGCAGGAAACACCATATATTTT
NA,TRBD1,TRBV5-4,TRBJ1-1,CASSLEFTGGVPEAFF,TGTGCCAGCAGCTTGGAGTTTACAGGGGGCGTCCCTGAAGCTTTCTTT
NA,TRBD1,TRBV28,TRBJ1-5,CASSFTQGVRSPQHF,TGTGCCAGCAGTTTTACTCAGGGGGTCCGATCGCCCCAGCATTTT
NA,NA,TRBV28,TRBJ2-1,CASSLDSGYNEQFF,TGTGCCAGCAGTTTAGATAGCGGCTACAATGAGCAGTTCTTC
NA,NA,TRBV30,TRBJ1-1,CAWGHRGRLNTEAFF,TGTGCCTGGGGCCATAGGGGCAGACTGAACACTGAAGCTTTCTTT
NA,TRBD1,TRBV25-1,TRBJ1-1,CASSAPPATGLNTEAFF,TGTGCCAGCAGTGCTCCACCCGCGACAGGGCTGAACACTGAAGCTTTCTTT
NA,NA,TRBV6-5,TRBJ1-1,CASSPGGEAFF,TGTGCCAGCAGCCCTGGGGGGGAAGCTTTCTTT
NA,NA,TRBV6-1,TRBJ1-6,CASSEADRNSPLHF,TGTGCCAGCAGTGAGGCCGACAGGAATTCACCCCTCCACTTT
NA,NA,TRBV5-1,TRBJ1-1,CASSLLSNGGYNEAFF,TGCGCCAGCAGCTTGTTGAGTAATGGGGGGTATAATGAAGCTTTCTTT
NA,NA,TRBV5-1,TRBJ2-3,CASSFSTGPDTQYF,TGCGCCAGCAGCTTTTCTACGGGTCCAGATACGCAGTATTTT
NA,NA,TRBV19,TRBJ1-2,CASSIASDSRAYGYTF,TGTGCCAGTAGTATAGCCAGCGACAGCCGAGCATATGGCTACACCTTC
NA,TRBD2,TRBV7-3,TRBJ2-3,CASSLAGGQYTQYF,TGTGCCAGCAGCTTAGCGGGGGGGCAATATACGCAGTATTTT
NA,NA,TRBV12-5,TRBJ2-1,CASGLGQSYNEQFF,TGTGCTAGTGGTTTGGGACAGAGCTACAATGAGCAGTTCTTC